This TCR beta chain comes out of a study of PD-1 blockade in classical Hodgkin lymphoma (dated by TCRdb to the early 2020s). Regarding the complete study: Nivolumab dosing was 3 mg/kg intravenously every 2 weeks, continuing until either disease progression or unacceptable toxicity. The study used TCR beta sequencing and CyTOF to define a peripheral blood immune signature of response to PD-1 blockade in classical Hodgkin lymphoma. The study at large found these results: By C4D1, a significant rise was seen in CD4+ TCR diversity but not in CD8+ TCR diversity (p=0.0027 vs p=0.16), and the rise was most apparent among complete responders (p=0.02). Baseline TCR diversity was reported to be lower in newly diagnosed patients than in healthy donors, and even lower in relapsed/refractory patients. Trial patients achieving complete response had baseline diversity similar to newly diagnosed patients, whereas partial responders and progressors had significantly lower diversity. The study covered only a single clinical trial cohort, and the causes of the repertoire differences, possibly disease activity or prior therapy, were still not defined. Lower diversity was observed in patients in whom nivolumab was started less than 1 year after ASCT, and these patients were excluded from later analyses so that confounding by immune reconstitution would be avoided.

Details on this clone: Its antigen remains undetermined. Per-nucleotide qualities are absent, and no much larger clonotype sits a single base away.

The junction shows trimming of 4 bases on V and 3 bases on J, plus 15 bases between the germline ends. Inclusive of the bounding cysteine and phenylalanine, the CDR3 is 16 residues long. CDR3 DNA is the only sequence kept; it has 48 bases, read in frame from the first base. From the germline V gene (reference sequence), CDR1 is MNHEY and CDR2 is SMNVEV. The time point label on this specimen signifies: cycle 1 day 1 (C1D1), immediately before nivolumab initiation. Relapse after autologous stem cell transplantation had occurred in all trial patients, and cohorts A, B and C were distinguished by prior brentuximab vedotin exposure. The trial cohort comprised about 60 patients with relapsed/refractory classical Hodgkin lymphoma whose best overall responses were complete response, partial response or progressive disease. Single-agent nivolumab was administered to trial patients in the multi-cohort phase II CheckMate 205 trial. An independent review committee assessed best overall response using the 2007 International Working Group response criteria. Trial PBMCs were obtained immediately prior to nivolumab initiation (C1D1) and on therapy at cycle 2 day 1 and cycle 4 day 1. Peripheral blood was collected in 8 mL Vacutainer Cell Preparation Tubes, from which PBMCs were isolated by centrifugation and then cryopreserved.

Genomic DNA was isolated using the Qiagen DNeasy kit from unsorted PBMCs as well as from negatively selected CD4+ and CD8+ fractions. TCR beta CDR3 regions were amplified by immunoSEQ multiplex PCR using primers annealing to V and J segments. A synthetic immune receptor repertoire was used to minimize amplification bias, and remaining bias was computationally removed after sequencing. Per the authors' processing: Custom Python scripts were used to quantify repertoire diversity as the Shannon entropy index. Unsorted, CD4+ and CD8+ repertoires were examined separately, except in combined analyses, for which CD4+ and CD8+ sequences were merged in silico. A clone was considered expanded if an increase in frequency of at least 2-fold after treatment relative to C1D1 was found, and a pseudocount of 0.5 was applied to clones undetected at baseline. Clones with 0 or 1 copy at C1D1 were classified as singleton clones, and clones with 2 or more copies were classified as non-singleton clones. Clones expanded in unsorted samples were labelled as CD4+, CD8+ or unknown by matching protein sequences in sorted samples from the same patient. Wilcoxon tests were applied to paired samples to test diversity changes from C1D1 to C4D1. Entries here come from immuneACCESS through TCRdb and include only in-frame sequences with V and J called. Some clones fail to appear in such tables; in the studies checked, an unresolved V gene covers under half of the shortfall, and the cause of the remainder is unknown. For V, J and clone size, that table is used; D and trimming come from the DNA. The sample profile shows some 20,000 clones; roughly two thirds of them were found once. The leading ten clones occupy around 15% of the sample.

The clonotype was recovered from a human donor with classical Hodgkin lymphoma. The input for sequencing was peripheral blood mononuclear cells (PBMCs), taken at baseline. The sequence joins TRBV27 to TRBJ2-2; 7 matching bases give a weak D call of TRBD1. The CDR3 region reads CASSSPARGDTGELFF. In nucleotide form, the sequence is TGTGCCAGCAGTTCCCCCGCCAGGGGGGACACCGGGGAGCTGTTTTTT.